Listed here are 18 T cell receptor beta chains from one sample, sequenced in a study of T cell responses to AZD1222 COVID-19 vaccine. The repertoire was sequenced with immunoSEQ multiplex PCR; TCRdb's copy has only in-frame clones and lacks some. Of more than 100,000 clones detected, about 90% appear once; the ten largest clones hold 8.4%. The starting material was peripheral blood, obtained on day 0 of AZD1222 vaccination. The source of these receptors is an adult in good health.

V gene TRBV2 combines with J gene TRBJ1-6; D not certain. The V and J ends lost 3 bases and 8 bases respectively, with 11 bases between them. The CDR3 has 14 amino acids. CDR1 and CDR2 from the germline V gene are SNHLY and FYNNEI. The CDR3 loop is CASSDETQYSPLHF. The CDR3 nucleotides are TGTGCCAGCAGTGATGAGACCCAATATTCACCCCTCCACTTT.

The V and J genes are TRBV6-5 and TRBJ1-1; the D is unclear. Deletions cut 0 bases from V and 7 bases from J, with 18 bases between. Germline V gene lookup returns CDR1 MNHEY and CDR2 SVGAGI. This CDR3 contains 16 residues. CDR3 region: CASSYSSVPGSFEAFF. The CDR3 DNA sequence: TGTGCCAGCAGTTACTCGAGCGTCCCCGGGTCTTTTGAAGCTTTCTTT.

This clone showed up just once. The gene calls are TRBV24-1 and TRBJ1-5; 7 nucleotides line up with TRBD1. The CDR3 loop spans 15 amino acids. Germline values: CDR1 KGHDR, CDR2 SFDVKD. V dropped 3 bases and J dropped 5; count of bases not matched to a gene: 6. CDR3: CATSDPGQADQPQHF. CDR3 DNA: TGTGCCACCAGTGATCCAGGACAGGCGGATCAGCCCCAGCATTTT.

This chain uses TRBV11-2 with TRBJ2-5; TRBD2 agrees at 9 bases. The CDR3 contains 16 residues. J gave up 0 bases and V 5 bases, and 7 bases lay outside the gene matches. CDR1 SGHAT and CDR2 FQNNGV come from the germline V gene. As DNA, the CDR3 is TGTGCCAGCAGCACGATAGCGGGGGCGAACCAAGAGACCCAGTACTTC. Translating gives CASSTIAGANQETQYF.

The chain joins TRBV15 to TRBJ1-4; D is possibly TRBD1 (5 bases). V lost 3 bases and J lost 2, with 10 bases in between. The CDR3 consists of 15 residues. Germline V gene data show CDR1 as LNHNV and CDR2 as YYDKDF (reference sequence). CDR3: CATSRTVRTNEKLFF. For the CDR3, the DNA is TGTGCCACCAGCAGGACAGTTCGTACTAATGAAAAACTGTTTTTT.

The V and J genes are TRBV27 and TRBJ2-1; 11 bases line up with TRBD2. Germline values: CDR1 MNHEY, CDR2 SMNVEV (reference sequence). Unmatched junction bases numbered 5, after V lost 2 bases and J lost 5 bases. The CDR3 contains 16 residues. The CDR3 sequence is CASSLAPSGRNNEQFF. CDR3 DNA sequence: TGTGCCAGCAGTTTAGCCCCTAGCGGGAGGAACAATGAGCAGTTCTTC.

The chain combines TRBV29-1 with TRBJ1-1; 7 bases line up with TRBD1. The V gene's germline CDR1 is SQVTM and CDR2 ANQGSEA. V lost 6 bases to trimming and J lost 1 base; unmatched junction nucleotides: 11. The CDR3 sequence is 15 residues long. The CDR3 loop is CSVRTARGTNTEAFF. DNA of the CDR3: TGCAGCGTGAGAACTGCCAGGGGGACGAACACTGAAGCTTTCTTT.

The chain carries TRBV19 and TRBJ1-5; 7 bases match TRBD1. Germline V lookup: CDR1 LNHDA, CDR2 SQIVND (reference sequence). The junction had 13 bases not matched to a gene; V was cut back by 5 bases and J by 6 bases. There are 16 residues in the CDR3. CDR3 DNA: TGTGCCAGTAGTCAACCGATTGACAGGGCTGGTCAGCCCCAGCATTTT. Translating gives CASSQPIDRAGQPQHF.

The CDR3 reads CASSVGPGQGVSGNTIYF. Here the CDR3 DNA reads TGTGCCAGCAGCGTAGGGCCGGGACAGGGTGTCTCTGGAAACACCATATATTTT. The rearrangement links TRBV9 to TRBJ1-3, with 9 bases lining up with TRBD1. This CDR3 is 18 amino acids long. Germline V gene sequence: CDR1 SGDLS, CDR2 YYNGEE. J was trimmed by 0 bases and V by 0 bases; bases with no gene match: 7.

The chain uses TRBV30 and TRBJ1-2, with D unclear. The V end lost 3 bases, the J end lost 6 bases, and 17 bases lay between the germline ends. This CDR3 is built from 14 residues. Germline-derived CDR1 and CDR2 are GTSNPN and SVGIG (reference sequence). This chain's CDR3 is CAWRVVGRSDGYTF. The CDR3, as DNA: TGTGCCTGGAGAGTTGTGGGGAGATCGGATGGCTACACCTTC.

This chain joins TRBV5-1 and TRBJ1-1; D is possibly TRBD1 (5 bases). Germline V gene lookup returns CDR1 SGHRS and CDR2 YFSETQ. The CDR3 contains 12 residues. Deletions cut 4 bases from V and 6 bases from J, with 10 bases between. CDR3 bases: TGCGCCAGCAGCGGGGACGCGTCTGAAGCTTTCTTT. Translation: CASSGDASEAFF.

The V call is TRBV28, the J call TRBJ1-5; D is uncertain. CDR3 length: 11 amino acids. Germline loops: CDR1 MDHEN, CDR2 SYDVKM. The ends were cut back, 5 bases at V and 4 bases at J, with 3 bases in the middle. CDR3 coding DNA: TGTGCCAGCAGTCAAAATCAGCCCCAGCATTTT. This encodes CASSQNQPQHF.

V is TRBV18 and J is TRBJ1-2; 10 positions match TRBD1. Germline values: CDR1 KGHSH, CDR2 LQKENI. The CDR3 sequence is 14 residues long. The V gene end was trimmed by 4 bases and the J gene end by 3 bases; junction bases not matched to a gene: 2. The CDR3 DNA is TGTGCCAGCTCACGGACAGGGGGTGACTATGGCTACACCTTC. Residues: CASSRTGGDYGYTF.

The chain uses TRBV27 and TRBJ2-4; D is ambiguous. The CDR3 has 13 amino acids. CDR1 and CDR2 (germline): MNHEY, SMNVEV (reference sequence). V lost 5 bases and J 0 bases, leaving 5 bases between the germline ends. The CDR3 region is CASSTVAKNIQYF. For the CDR3, the DNA is TGTGCCAGCAGTACTGTAGCCAAAAACATTCAGTACTTC.

The chain carries TRBV7-2 and TRBJ1-5, with unresolved D. Looked up from germline, CDR1 is SGHTA and CDR2 is FQGNSA. Trimming shortened V by 5 bases and J by 0 bases, and 17 bases separated the two germline ends. CDR3 length: 17 amino acids. CDR3 sequence reads: CASSPLSGANSNQPQHF. DNA of the CDR3: TGTGCCAGCAGCCCATTATCAGGTGCAAATAGCAATCAGCCCCAGCATTTT.

The V call is TRBV7-9, the J call TRBJ1-6, with D unresolved. The CDR3 extends over 13 amino acids. Germline loops: CDR1 SEHNR, CDR2 FQNEAQ (reference sequence). The V end lost 2 bases, the J end lost 10 bases, and 9 bases lay between the germline ends. The CDR3 is CASSLSDLSPLHF. CDR3 nucleotides: TGTGCCAGCAGCTTATCGGACCTATCACCCCTCCACTTT.

This chain joins TRBV18 and TRBJ2-7, with D unresolved. Per germline, CDR1 KGHSH and CDR2 LQKENI. The V gene lost 1 base and the J gene lost 0 bases, with 19 bases spanning the gap. The CDR3 is 18 amino acids. DNA of the CDR3: TGTGCCAGCTCACCACGTCCACGGTCGTTGGGTGGCTCCTACGAGCAGTACTTC. Its protein is CASSPRPRSLGGSYEQYF.

The chain links TRBV7-8 to TRBJ1-5; D ambiguous. This CDR3 is 15 amino acids long. V lost 6 bases, J lost 0 bases, and 12 bases lay in between. Looked up from germline, CDR1 is SGHVS and CDR2 is FQNEAQ. This CDR3 reads CASRKSTYSNQPQHF. The CDR3 DNA sequence: TGTGCCAGCAGAAAAAGTACCTATAGCAATCAGCCCCAGCATTTT.